A selection of T cell receptor beta chains follows, all from one sample in a study of blood T cell repertoires in COVID-19. Some clones are missing from TCRdb's copy, which holds only in-frame ones; the method was immunoSEQ multiplex PCR. Among tens of thousands of clones listed, just over 85% were seen once. The sample was peripheral blood. These receptors all come from a man aged 65-85 years with acute or convalescent COVID-19. Each CDR3 is given with its conserved first and last residue. The order of the fields is D gene, clone size, J gene, V gene, CDR3 DNA, CDR3 protein. D genes are given only for firm matches. For some rows the clone size is stated as once, few or many, or as a class when expanded; others skip it.

. . TRBJ1-2 TRBV27 TGTGCCAGCAGTTTACAGGGCGACTATGGCTACACCTTC CASSLQGDYGYTF
. once TRBJ1-1 TRBV14 TGTGCCAGCAGCCGGAAAGCTACGGGCACTGAAGCTTTCTTT CASSRKATGTEAFF
. . TRBJ1-1 TRBV29-1 TGCTCATCCCGGGGGGGCTTGAACACTGAAGCTTTCTTT CSSRGGLNTEAFF
TRBD2 . TRBJ2-1 TRBV25-1 TGTGCCAGCAGTGACCTCAGCGGGGATTACAATGAGCAGTTCTTC CASSDLSGDYNEQFF
TRBD2 . TRBJ2-3 TRBV10-3 TGTGCCATCAGTGAGTGGGGGGGTTTCACAGATACGCAGTATTTT CAISEWGGFTDTQYF
TRBD1 . TRBJ1-1 TRBV27 TGTGCCTCAACAGGGGGTATGTCGAAAACTGAAGCTTTCTTT CASTGGMSKTEAFF
. . TRBJ2-1 TRBV20-1 TGCAGTGCTAGTTTCATCGGGTATGAGCAGTTCTTC CSASFIGYEQFF
TRBD2 . TRBJ2-7 TRBV7-2 TGTGCCAGCAGCTCCCGGGGGGGAGGAACCTACGAGCAGTACTTC CASSSRGGGTYEQYF
. . TRBJ1-1 TRBV5-8 TGTGCCAGCAGCTTGGGTCAGGTGAACACTGAAGCTTTCTTT CASSLGQVNTEAFF
TRBD1 . TRBJ1-2 TRBV12-3/TRBV12-4 TGTGCCAGCAGTCGGGACAGAAACTATGGCTACACCTTC CASSRDRNYGYTF
TRBD1 once TRBJ2-3 TRBV29-1 TGCAGCGTTGTCCCAGGGGGCGGCACAGATACGCAGTATTTT CSVVPGGGTDTQYF
. . TRBJ1-4 TRBV4-2 TGTGCCAGCAGCCTCAAACAGGGTACTAATGAAAAACTGTTTTTT CASSLKQGTNEKLFF
. . TRBJ1-6 TRBV7-3 TGTGCCAGCAGCTTAGACAGCTCCCGTTCACCCCTCCACTTT CASSLDSSRSPLHF
TRBD1 . TRBJ1-6 TRBV4-1 TGCGCCAGCAGCCCCCGACAGGGGAATTCACCCCTCCACTTT CASSPRQGNSPLHF
TRBD2 . TRBJ2-5 TRBV6-5 TGTGCCAGCGCCTCTAGCGGGAGGCCAGAGACCCAGTACTTC CASASSGRPETQYF
TRBD1 . TRBJ2-7 TRBV9 TGTGCCAGCAGCGCCGGACCGGGACAGGGGAAATACGAGCAGTACTTC CASSAGPGQGKYEQYF
. . TRBJ2-2 TRBV19 TGTGCCAGTATTTCAATACAGGGTGACGTACCCGGGGAGCTGTTTTTT CASISIQGDVPGELFF
. . TRBJ2-7 TRBV5-1 TGCGCCAGCAGTAGGGGCACCTACGAGCAGTACTTC CASSRGTYEQYF
. . TRBJ2-1 TRBV5-1 TGCGCCAGCAGCTTGGCCTATCCCCAGGGTGAGCAGTTCTTC CASSLAYPQGEQFF
TRBD1 . TRBJ1-3 TRBV5-4 TGTGCCAGCAGCTTGGCTAGTAAGGGGGCCGGAAACACCATATATTTT CASSLASKGAGNTIYF
TRBD1 few TRBJ1-5 TRBV5-1 TGCGCCAGCAGCCCAGGACAGGGGATATCGCCCCAGCATTTT CASSPGQGISPQHF
TRBD1 . TRBJ1-4 TRBV7-9 TGTGCCAGCGAAGGACAGGGTGCTAAAAAACTGTTTTTT CASEGQGAKKLFF
TRBD1 . TRBJ1-6 TRBV6-6 TGTGCCAGCATCGGACAGGCTCATAATTCACCCCTCCACTTT CASIGQAHNSPLHF
. . TRBJ1-4 TRBV7-9 TGTGCCAGCAGCTTAGGTACAACTAATGAAAAACTGTTTTTT CASSLGTTNEKLFF
TRBD2 . TRBJ2-5 TRBV5-4 TGTGCCAGCAGCTACTTATTATTCGGACTAGCGCAAGCTAAACAAGAGACCCAGTACTTC CASSYLLFGLAQAKQETQYF
TRBD1 . TRBJ2-6 TRBV9 TGTGCCAGCAGCCTAAGACCGGGACAGGCCTTAAGCTCTGGGGCCAACGTCCTGACTTTC CASSLRPGQALSSGANVLTF
TRBD2 . TRBJ2-1 TRBV9 TGTGCCAGCAGCTCCCGGCCCGTGGGGCTAGCGGGGGCCTATAAAAACAATGAGCAGTTCTTC CASSSRPVGLAGAYKNNEQFF
. . TRBJ1-3 TRBV7-6 TGTGCCAGCAGCTTAGCGGAGCCCCGCTCTGGAAACACCATATATTTT CASSLAEPRSGNTIYF
. once TRBJ2-2 TRBV5-4 TGTGCCAGCAGTTCCAGGACAGCGAACACCGGGGAGCTGTTTTTT CASSSRTANTGELFF
TRBD1 . TRBJ2-2 TRBV5-4 TGTGCCAGCAGCTCCGGGACAGGGAATACCGGGGAGCTGTTTTTT CASSSGTGNTGELFF
. . TRBJ1-1 TRBV5-1 TGCGCCAGCAGCGTACAGGGGAACACTGAAGCTTTCTTT CASSVQGNTEAFF
. once TRBJ2-3 TRBV9 TGTGCCAGCAGCGTAGTGCAGTCTGATACGCAGTATTTT CASSVVQSDTQYF
. . TRBJ1-1 TRBV4-3 TGCGCCAGCAGCCAAGATCAGCCAGGGAGGACTGAAGCTTTCTTT CASSQDQPGRTEAFF
. . TRBJ1-3 TRBV18 TGTGCCAGCTCGCCACAGCAAGCCTCTGGAAACACCATATATTTT CASSPQQASGNTIYF
. . TRBJ1-4 TRBV4-3 TGCGCCAGCAGCCTGAACCAGGGGACTAATGAAAAACTGTTTTTT CASSLNQGTNEKLFF
TRBD2 . TRBJ2-4 TRBV2 TGTGCCAGCAGTGAACCCCTAGCGGGAGGGCCGGCCAAAAACATTCAGTACTTC CASSEPLAGGPAKNIQYF
TRBD2 once TRBJ2-3 TRBV5-6 TGTGCCAGCCATGGGACTAGCGGAAACACAGATACGCAGTATTTT CASHGTSGNTDTQYF
. . TRBJ1-1 TRBV6-5 TGTGCCAGCAGTTACCGGGGGGGACCGGCTGAAGCTTTCTTT CASSYRGGPAEAFF
TRBD2 . TRBJ2-3 TRBV4-3 TGCGCCAGCAGCCAAGCTAGCGGGGGGGCAGATACGCAGTATTTT CASSQASGGADTQYF
. . TRBJ1-3 TRBV10-3 TGTGCCATCAGTGAAGGACAGCCGGGAGGGGTCACCATATATTTT CAISEGQPGGVTIYF
. . TRBJ1-1 TRBV5-1 TGCGCCAGCAGCTTGCTTCCCAGGGGTGACACTGAAGCTTTCTTT CASSLLPRGDTEAFF
TRBD2 . TRBJ2-5 TRBV4-1 TGCGCCAGCAGCTTCACCACTAGCGGGGTGGAGACCCAGTACTTC CASSFTTSGVETQYF
TRBD2 . TRBJ2-3 TRBV29-1 TGCAGCGTTGAAGATGGGCTAGCGGTGGCAGATACGCAGTATTTT CSVEDGLAVADTQYF
TRBD1 . TRBJ2-1 TRBV27 TGTGCCAGCAGTCTGACAGGGGCAGGGTACAATGAGCAGTTCTTC CASSLTGAGYNEQFF